These 27 T cell receptor beta chains came from one sample sequenced in a study of Graves' ophthalmopathy and Graves' hyperthyroidism (dated by TCRdb to 2017 to 2018). Sequencing instrument: Illumina HiSeq 2000. For repertoire sequencing, TCR beta CDR3 regions were amplified from RNA transcripts. HTBI primers and the Qiagen OneStep RT-PCR kit were used in a first-round RT-PCR, which was followed by a second-round multiplex PCR, size selection and purification. TCRdb passed the public sequencing reads through fastp at Q25 and MiXCR, retaining productive beta sequences. Each entry merges the rows of one CDR3 protein and shows their most common DNA and genes. For this sample the table gives roughly 380,000 distinct CDR3 sequences, of which approximately 15% were detected only once. The ten largest clones add up to roughly 7% of the sample. Sequencing was carried out using peripheral blood. The receptors stem from a woman between 18 and 29 years old with stable Graves' hyperthyroidism. Donor details come from another sample of the same person, matched by shared clones.

There are many counts of this clonotype. The chain couples TRBV6-2 or TRBV6-3 to TRBJ2-2; 8 bases line up with TRBD1. The V gene's germline CDR1 is MNHEY and CDR2 SVGEGT. J was trimmed by 6 bases and V by 8 bases; bases with no gene match: 11. The CDR3 is made up of 15 amino acids. The CDR3 bases are TGTGCCAGCCGGAACGCGGACAGGGTGGCCGGGGAGCTGTTTTTT. Protein: CASRNADRVAGELFF.

This clonotype showed up many times. The chain is built from TRBV6-1 and TRBJ1-1; no clear D. This CDR3 has 15 residues. Germline V gene lookup returns CDR1 MNHNS and CDR2 SASEGT. V shed 6 bases and J shed 0 bases, with 14 bases lying between them. The DNA for the CDR3 is TGTGCCAGCAGCCCTAACCAGAATATGAACACTGAAGCTTTCTTT. Amino acids: CASSPNQNMNTEAFF.

This clonotype was observed at least ten times. The chain employs TRBV12-3 or TRBV12-4 and TRBJ1-6, with 8 bases aligning to TRBD1. With V trimmed by 4 bases and J by 10 bases, 9 bases remained unmatched. CDR3 length: 15 residues. Written as DNA, the CDR3 is TGTGCCAGCAGTTCAAGGACAGGGACACGGTCACCCCTCCACTTT. Its protein is CASSSRTGTRSPLHF.

This clonotype was seen at least ten times. This chain connects TRBV12-3 or TRBV12-4 to TRBJ1-1; D gene unclear. This CDR3 contains 14 residues. V lost 6 bases and J 0 bases, leaving 11 bases between the germline ends. CDR3 nucleotides: TGTGCCAGCAGCGCCTACAGTATGAACACTGAAGCTTTCTTT. Its protein product is CASSAYSMNTEAFF.

This clonotype was seen a handful of times. The V call is TRBV7-9, the J call TRBJ1-2, with 8 positions matching TRBD1. The CDR3 is 15 residues long. CDR1 is SEHNR and CDR2 is FQNEAQ in the germline V gene (reference sequence). With 5 bases clipped from V and 6 bases from J, the junction kept 11 bases outside the gene matches. The CDR3 sequence is CASSHGQGQMHGYTF. The CDR3 DNA sequence: TGTGCCAGCAGCCACGGACAGGGCCAGATGCATGGCTACACCTTC.

The rearrangement uses TRBV27 and TRBJ2-2, with TRBD1 matching 7 bases. The CDR3 runs to 20 residues. The J segment lost 9 bases and the V segment lost 4 bases, leaving 26 bases of the junction unmatched. From germline, CDR1 is MNHEY and CDR2 SMNVEV (reference sequence). CDR3 amino acids: CASSSTPLGTAVYFIRELFF. The DNA of the CDR3 is TGTGCCAGCAGTTCAACCCCCCTCGGGACAGCCGTCTACTTTATTAGGGAGCTGTTTTTT.

Many counts were recorded for this clonotype. The V and J genes are TRBV24-1 and TRBJ2-2; 8 bases fit TRBD2. Germline CDR1 and CDR2: KGHDR and SFDVKD. This CDR3 is 16 amino acids long. After removal of 4 bases from V and 1 base from J, the junction contained 4 bases not matched to a gene. The CDR3 nucleotides are TGTGCCACCAGTGACCTTAGCGGGGAGAACACCGGGGAGCTGTTTTTT. Translated: CATSDLSGENTGELFF.

This clonotype was seen repeatedly, ten times or more. CDR3 sequence: CASSSRQGYNSPLHF. The DNA for the CDR3 is TGTGCCAGCAGCAGCCGACAGGGGTATAATTCACCCCTCCACTTT. The chain employs TRBV7-3 and TRBJ1-6; 8 bases line up with TRBD1. Unmatched junction bases numbered 4, after V lost 5 bases and J lost 4 bases. This CDR3 has 15 amino acids. The germline gives CDR1 SGHTA, CDR2 FQGTGA.

The CDR3 here is CASGGAGAYEQYV. In DNA, the CDR3 is TGTGCCAGCGGGGGAGCGGGGGCCTACGAGCAGTACGTC. This sequence joins TRBV9 and TRBJ2-7, with 8 bases lining up with TRBD2. The CDR3 covers 13 residues. V shed 7 bases, J shed 2 bases, and the junction held 5 bases outside the gene matches. Germline CDR1 SGDLS, CDR2 YYNGEE.

This clonotype was counted at least ten times. J is TRBJ1-5 and V is TRBV12-3 or TRBV12-4; D is ambiguous. V gave up 6 bases and J gave up 3 bases, with 6 bases separating them. The CDR3 sequence is 12 residues long. DNA for the CDR3: TGTGCCAGCAGGGGGTTCAATCAGCCCCAGCATTTT. Translation gives CASRGFNQPQHF.

This clonotype has ten or more counts. The V and J genes are TRBV19 and TRBJ1-1; no reliable D call. The CDR3 runs 8 residues. CDR1 is LNHDA, CDR2 SQIVND, per germline (reference sequence). Trimming removed 5 bases from V and 10 bases from J, with 2 bases in between. CDR3: CASSGAFF. CDR3 sequence (DNA): TGTGCCAGTAGTGGAGCTTTCTTT.

This clonotype occurred many times. The rearrangement joins TRBV3-1 to TRBJ1-3; possible D gene TRBD1, 5 bases. V was pared by 4 bases and J by 5 bases, with 21 bases between. The germline V gene encodes CDR1 LGHDT and CDR2 YNNKEL (reference sequence). This CDR3 region has 17 residues. CDR3 amino acids: CASSLQAWGTLRNTIYF. The CDR3 nucleotides are TGTGCCAGCAGCCTCCAGGCGTGGGGGACGTTGCGAAACACCATATATTTT.

The chain combines TRBV6-2 or TRBV6-3 with TRBJ1-2, with a possible D match to TRBD1 (6 bases). Trimming shortened V by 10 bases and J by 6 bases, and 12 bases separated the two germline ends. CDR1 and CDR2 (germline): MNHEY, SVGEGT. The CDR3 consists of 11 residues. CDR3 residues: CATTGKDGYTF. CDR3 nucleotide sequence: TGTGCCACCACAGGGAAAGATGGCTACACCTTC.

The table lists this clonotype with a few counts. The chain carries TRBV20-1 and TRBJ2-7; a weak D match, TRBD1 (6 bases). V lost 2 bases, J lost 0 bases, and 17 bases lay in between. Germline values: CDR1 DFQATT, CDR2 SNEGSKA (reference sequence). CDR3 length equals 16 residues. The CDR3 bases are TGCAGTGCTAGAAGGCCAGGGGCGACCCCCTCCTACGAGCAGTACTTC. As protein: CSARRPGATPSYEQYF.

Turning to this clonotype: A single base separates this from a much larger clone, so it may be a read error. The V call is TRBV12-3 or TRBV12-4, the J call TRBJ1-6, with TRBD1 identical over 10 bases. This CDR3 is built from 15 residues. CDR3 sequence reads: CASTLSGTGVSHLHF. In DNA form, the CDR3 reads TGTGCCAGCACTCTTTCCGGGACAGGGGTATCACACCTCCACTTT.

There are many counts of this clonotype. The genes are TRBV3-1 and TRBJ2-7; D is undetermined. Germline V CDR1 and CDR2: LGHDT, YNNKEL (reference sequence). The V and J ends lost 2 bases and 10 bases respectively, with 12 bases between them. The CDR3 spans 12 residues. The CDR3 reads CASSQPYSEQYF. The CDR3 DNA reads TGTGCCAGCAGCCAACCCTATTCGGAACAGTACTTC.

The V call is TRBV28, the J call TRBJ1-1, with D perhaps matching TRBD1 (6 bases). The CDR3 contains 14 residues. V lost 7 bases to trimming and J lost 1 base, with 13 bases between them. Germline CDR1 MDHEN, CDR2 SYDVKM. CDR3 amino acids: CASTRDTQNTEAFF. The DNA of the CDR3 is TGTGCCAGCACCCGGGACACCCAGAACACTGAAGCTTTCTTT.

This clonotype has ten or more counts. The chain is built from TRBV6-1 and TRBJ1-1, with 12 bases fitting TRBD1. This CDR3 comprises 15 residues. Germline assignment: CDR1 MNHNS and CDR2 SASEGT. Unmatched junction bases numbered 8, after V lost 6 bases and J lost 6 bases. Here the CDR3 DNA reads TGTGCCAGCAGGCCGGGACAGGGGGCGCGCGCTGAAGCTTTCTTT. This translates into CASRPGQGARAEAFF.

This clonotype was picked up many times. This sequence joins TRBV12-3 or TRBV12-4 and TRBJ1-2; TRBD1 matches at 8 bases. The length of the CDR3 is 15 residues. V lost 6 bases, J lost 4 bases, and 10 bases stayed unmatched. This CDR3 reads CASRHDRGYFYGYTF. The CDR3 DNA is TGTGCCAGCAGACACGACAGGGGATACTTCTATGGCTACACCTTC.

V and J are TRBV12-3 or TRBV12-4 and TRBJ2-7; a weak D match, TRBD1 (5 bases). V was shortened by 6 bases and J by 2 bases, with 11 bases between the two germline ends. The CDR3 contains 13 residues. The CDR3 loop is CASSRSTAYEQYF. The CDR3 bases are TGTGCCAGCAGCCGATCGACAGCCTACGAGCAGTACTTC.

This clonotype was recorded many times. The chain has TRBV7-8 and TRBJ2-5; TRBD2 aligns across 8 bases. Looked up from germline, CDR1 is SGHVS and CDR2 is FQNEAQ. The junction had 17 bases not matched to a gene; V was cut back by 5 bases and J by 9 bases. The CDR3 is made up of 16 amino acids. CDR3 protein: CASSPFARGGPSAQYF. The CDR3, as DNA: TGTGCCAGCAGCCCTTTTGCCCGGGGGGGCCCTTCGGCCCAGTACTTC.

V is TRBV6-5 and J is TRBJ2-7, with 7 bases aligning to TRBD2. The CDR3 consists of 14 residues. V trimming: 0 bases; J trimming: 6 bases; junction bases outside the gene matches: 5. Germline-derived CDR1 and CDR2 are MNHEY and SVGAGI. The chain's CDR3 is CASSYSRIAGEQYF. Written as DNA, the CDR3 is TGTGCCAGCAGTTACTCGCGGATAGCGGGCGAGCAGTACTTC.

This clonotype has a count of ten or more. The CDR3 loop is CASSSGQTYYEQYF. The CDR3 nucleotides read TGTGCCAGCAGCTCGGGACAGACTTACTACGAGCAGTACTTC. This sequence joins TRBV27 and TRBJ2-7, with 7 bases that match TRBD1. The CDR3 runs to 14 residues. Germline CDR1 and CDR2: MNHEY and SMNVEV (reference sequence). V shed 6 bases and J 3 bases; nucleotides not matched to a gene: 8.

This clonotype has ten or more counts. J is TRBJ2-7 and V is TRBV12-3 or TRBV12-4; D is perhaps TRBD2 (5 bases). The V end lost 4 bases, the J end lost 1 base, and 11 bases lay between the germline ends. The CDR3 loop spans 14 amino acids. CDR3 bases: TGTGCCAGCAGTTCCCGCGGGCATTCCTACGAGCAGTACTTC. The encoded protein is CASSSRGHSYEQYF.

There are many counts of this clonotype. This rearrangement joins TRBV29-1 to TRBJ2-5; 7 bases fit TRBD2. This CDR3 is built from 13 residues. CDR1 is SQVTM, CDR2 ANQGSEA, per germline. V gave up 2 bases and J gave up 3 bases; unmatched junction bases: 3. The CDR3 coding sequence is TGCAGCGTTGAACCTAGCGGAGAAGAGACCCAGTACTTC. This codes for CSVEPSGEETQYF.

Worth noting for this clonotype: A single base separates this from a much larger clone, so it may be a read error. The J gene is TRBJ1-2, the V gene TRBV12-3 or TRBV12-4, with a possible D match to TRBD1 (5 bases). The length of the CDR3 is 13 residues. Trimming removed 11 bases from V and 7 bases from J, with 20 bases in between. The CDR3 DNA sequence: TGTGCCGACTCGCCGGGGGAGATCGCTGGCTACACCTTC. Translating it yields CADSPGEIAGYTF.

Written as DNA, the CDR3 is TGCAGTGCTATCACAGCCTACCAAGAGACCCAGTACTTC. Translating it yields CSAITAYQETQYF. V usage is TRBV20-1 and J usage is TRBJ2-5; D call uncertain. From germline, CDR1 is DFQATT and CDR2 SNEGSKA (reference sequence). V was cut by 4 bases and J by 0 bases, with 9 bases left in between. This CDR3 is built from 13 residues.